Below are 10 T cell receptor beta chains sequenced from a single sample in a study of blood T cell repertoires in COVID-19. Libraries were prepared by immunoSEQ multiplex PCR; TCRdb keeps only in-frame clonotypes and omits some of them. Of roughly 220,000 clones in the sample, about 79% are singletons; the top ten hold approximately 1.3%. Sequenced input: peripheral blood. These receptors came from a woman between 40 and 50 years old who had recovered from COVID-19.

The chain has TRBV5-8 and TRBJ2-6; TRBD2 might be the D (5 bases). Between the trimmed V and J ends, which lost 5 bases and 5 bases, there was a span of 17 bases. Germline V gives CDR1 SGHTS, CDR2 YDEGEE. The CDR3 spans 16 residues. The CDR3 DNA reads TGTGCCAGCAGGCAAAATCCTAGGGAGTGGGCCAACGTCCTGACTTTC. Protein: CASRQNPREWANVLTF.

The chain links TRBV5-1 to TRBJ2-6; D might be TRBD2 (5 bases). Germline V lookup: CDR1 SGHRS, CDR2 YFSETQ. V was trimmed by 5 bases and J by 0 bases, leaving 9 bases between them. This CDR3 has 15 residues. The CDR3 nucleotides read TGCGCCAGCAGGGACTCTTTCTCTGGGGCCAACGTCCTGACTTTC. It translates to CASRDSFSGANVLTF.

The gene calls are TRBV19 and TRBJ1-2; 7 nucleotides match TRBD1. After removal of 7 bases from V and 0 bases from J, the junction contained 14 bases not matched to a gene. This CDR3 has 17 residues. Per the germline V gene, CDR1 is LNHDA and CDR2 is SQIVND (reference sequence). Here the CDR3 DNA reads TGTGCCAGTACCAGAAACGGACAGGCCGTCCCTAACTATGGCTACACCTTC. Protein product: CASTRNGQAVPNYGYTF.

The chain uses TRBV4-2 and TRBJ2-3; weak D call: TRBD2 (5 bases). This CDR3 is 18 amino acids long. CDR1 and CDR2 (germline): LGHNA, YNFKEQ. Trimming removed 0 bases at V and 2 bases at J, with 18 bases between. The DNA of the CDR3 is TGTGCCAGCAGCCAAGAGGTGGGTGCAGCGGTTAACACAGATACGCAGTATTTT. Amino acid sequence: CASSQEVGAAVNTDTQYF.

This clone was seen only once. The V call is TRBV2, the J call TRBJ2-1, with TRBD2 matching 11 bases. Germline values: CDR1 SNHLY, CDR2 FYNNEI. Trimming cost V 1 base and J 12 bases; bases outside gene matches: 5. This CDR3 region has 14 residues. The CDR3 DNA is TGTGCCAGCAGTGAAGGTAGCGGGGGGGCCAGGCAGTTCTTC. Its protein is CASSEGSGGARQFF.

This clone has a handful of counts. V is TRBV6-5 and J is TRBJ1-5; possibly TRBD1 for D (5 bases). Trimming cost V 0 bases and J 6 bases, with 12 bases left between them. The germline gives CDR1 MNHEY, CDR2 SVGAGI. The CDR3 sequence is 15 residues long. The CDR3 reads CASSYSGDGGQPQHF. CDR3 nucleotides: TGTGCCAGCAGTTACTCAGGGGACGGGGGTCAGCCCCAGCATTTT.

In its sample, this clone was seen a few times. J is TRBJ1-4 and V is TRBV3-1 (or the pseudogene TRBV3-2); a weak D match, TRBD1 (5 bases). CDR1 LGHDT and CDR2 YNNKEL come from the germline V gene (reference sequence). The V end was cut by 4 bases, the J end by 6 bases, with 39 bases between. The CDR3 spans 23 residues. The CDR3 loop is CASSLRISRVGADAFGHYEKLFF. DNA for the CDR3: TGTGCCAGCAGCCTACGAATTTCCCGGGTTGGGGCTGATGCTTTCGGTCATTATGAAAAACTGTTTTTT.

In nucleotides, the CDR3 is TGTGCCAGCAGCTTATCACAGATGAACACTGAAGCTTTCTTT. Amino acid sequence: CASSLSQMNTEAFF. The chain joins TRBV7-9 to TRBJ1-1; no clear D. Germline V lookup: CDR1 SEHNR, CDR2 FQNEAQ (reference sequence). This CDR3 contains 14 residues. V was shortened by 2 bases and J by 0 bases, with 7 bases between the two germline ends.

The chain links TRBV5-6 to TRBJ2-3; 15 nucleotides match TRBD2. With V trimmed by 4 bases and J by 4 bases, 4 bases remained unmatched. The germline gives CDR1 SGHDT, CDR2 YYEEEE. This CDR3 has 16 amino acids. CDR3 in amino acids: CASSRTSGGAADTQYF. The CDR3 nucleotides read TGTGCCAGCAGCCGGACTAGCGGGGGGGCCGCAGATACGCAGTATTTT.

The chain joins TRBV11-2 to TRBJ2-5, with 15 positions matching TRBD2. The ends lost 6 bases at V and 5 bases at J; junction bases unmatched: 1. This CDR3 has 14 residues. CDR1 SGHAT and CDR2 FQNNGV come from the germline V gene. CDR3 bases: TGTGCCAGCAGAGGACTAGCGGGGGGGGAGACCCAGTACTTC. It yields the protein CASRGLAGGETQYF.